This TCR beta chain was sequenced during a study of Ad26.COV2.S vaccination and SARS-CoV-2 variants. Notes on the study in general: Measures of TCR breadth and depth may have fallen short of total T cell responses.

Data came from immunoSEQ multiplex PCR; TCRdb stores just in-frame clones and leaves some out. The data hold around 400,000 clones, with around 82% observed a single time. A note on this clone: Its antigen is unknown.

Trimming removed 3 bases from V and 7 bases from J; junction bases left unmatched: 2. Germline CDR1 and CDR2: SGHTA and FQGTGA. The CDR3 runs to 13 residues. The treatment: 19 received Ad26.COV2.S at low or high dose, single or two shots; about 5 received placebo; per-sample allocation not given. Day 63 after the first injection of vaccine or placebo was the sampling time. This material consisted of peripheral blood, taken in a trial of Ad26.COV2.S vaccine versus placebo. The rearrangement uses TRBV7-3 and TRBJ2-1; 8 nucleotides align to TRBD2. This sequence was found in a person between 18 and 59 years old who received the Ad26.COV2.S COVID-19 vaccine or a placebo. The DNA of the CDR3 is TGTGCCAGCAGCTTGACTAGCGCTAATGAGCAGTTCTTC. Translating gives CASSLTSANEQFF.